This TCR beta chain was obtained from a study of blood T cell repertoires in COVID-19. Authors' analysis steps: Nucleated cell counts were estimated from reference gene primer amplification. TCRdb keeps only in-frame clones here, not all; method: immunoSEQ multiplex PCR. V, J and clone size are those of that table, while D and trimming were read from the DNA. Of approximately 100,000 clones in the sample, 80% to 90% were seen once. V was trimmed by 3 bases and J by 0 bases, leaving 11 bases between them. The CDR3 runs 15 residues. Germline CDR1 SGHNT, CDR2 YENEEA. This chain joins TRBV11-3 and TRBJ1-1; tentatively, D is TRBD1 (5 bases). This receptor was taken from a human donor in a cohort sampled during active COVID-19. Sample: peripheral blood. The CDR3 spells CASSFLGAVNTEAFF. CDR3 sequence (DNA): TGTGCCAGCAGCTTCTTAGGGGCCGTGAACACTGAAGCTTTCTTT.